Below, 11 T cell receptor beta chains from the same sample are listed, as sequenced in a study of CD8+CD57+ T cells in acquired aplastic anemia. The use of genomic DNA as template underpinned the TCR beta VDJ and CDR3 profiling. MiXCR, run by TCRdb on the reads, gives a single entry per CDR3 protein. Of 350,000 to 450,000 distinct CDR3 sequences listed, around 68% are singletons. Input material: sorted CD4+, CD8+, or CD8+CD57+ T cells (not recorded which) from PBMCs. The receptors shown here come from a human donor in good health, serving as a control.

This clonotype was seen only once. This sequence joins TRBV9 and TRBJ1-1; a possible D gene is TRBD1 (5 bases). The CDR3 length is 15 residues. CDR1 SGDLS and CDR2 YYNGEE come from the germline V gene. V shed 2 bases and J shed 12 bases, with 23 bases lying between them. Here the CDR3 reads CASSVSGLVYEQSFF. The CDR3 coding sequence is TGTGCCAGCAGCGTGTCGGGACTAGTCTACGAGCAGTCTTTCTTT.

Many counts were recorded for this clonotype. The chain carries TRBV3-2 and TRBJ2-6. TRBV3-2 is a known pseudogene. This CDR3 region has 15 residues. As DNA, the CDR3 is TGTGCCAGCAGCCATCAAGGGTCCGGGGCCAACGTCCTGACTTTC. Its translation is CASSHQGSGANVLTF.

This clonotype showed up many times. V and J are TRBV20-1 and TRBJ2-7, with 11 positions matching TRBD1. This CDR3 is 15 amino acids long. V lost 0 bases to trimming and J lost 1 base; unmatched junction nucleotides: 2. The germline gives CDR1 DFQATT, CDR2 SNEGSKA (reference sequence). CDR3 amino acids: CSARDGTGGSYEQYF. The DNA for the CDR3 is TGCAGTGCTAGAGATGGGACAGGGGGGTCCTACGAGCAGTACTTC.

To note about this clonotype: The junction departs from the called germline gene at one end, perhaps through a read error. The chain joins TRBV20-1 to TRBJ1-1; D is unclear. Germline V gene data show CDR1 as DFQATT and CDR2 as SNEGSKA (reference sequence). This CDR3 is 11 amino acids long. In nucleotides, the CDR3 is TGCAGTGCTCTCCTTCAAAGCTACTCTGTCTTT. Its protein is CSALLQSYSVF.

The chain combines TRBV2 with TRBJ2-1; D tentatively fits TRBD1 or TRBD2 (5 bases each). The CDR3 has 15 amino acids. CDR1 is SNHLY and CDR2 is FYNNEI in the germline V gene. Trimming removed 4 bases from V and 9 bases from J, with 19 bases in between. The CDR3 here is CASSGERGSVGEQFF. CDR3 nucleotides: TGTGCCAGCAGTGGGGAGAGGGGCTCCGTCGGTGAGCAGTTCTTC.

The chain links TRBV9 to TRBJ2-2; TRBD1 aligns across 8 bases. This CDR3 region has 17 residues. Germline-derived CDR1 and CDR2 are SGDLS and YYNGEE. Trimming took 3 bases from V and 6 from J; bases not matched to a gene: 13. CDR3 sequence reads: CASSGNRGETQSGELFF. DNA of the CDR3: TGTGCCAGCAGCGGAAACAGGGGGGAGACCCAGTCCGGGGAGCTGTTTTTT.

The rearrangement uses TRBV4-1 and TRBJ2-7; no definite D call. Trimming pared 4 bases from V and 2 bases from J, leaving 9 bases between. The V gene's germline CDR1 is MGHRA and CDR2 YSYEKL. The length of the CDR3 is 13 residues. CDR3 nucleotide sequence: TGCGCCAGCAGCCGATCTAGGGCCTACGAGCAGTACTTC. Translating gives CASSRSRAYEQYF.

On this clonotype: The junction departs from the called germline gene at one end, perhaps through a read error. The V and J genes are TRBV9 and TRBJ1-4; D is undetermined. The CDR3 is made up of 14 amino acids. Germline V gene sequence: CDR1 SGDLS, CDR2 YYNGEE. As DNA, the CDR3 is TGTGCCAGCAGCGTGACTAGCGGGGTCCCCTACGTGCTTTTT. Translated: CASSVTSGVPYVLF. Filled out from reference TRBV9 and TRBJ1-4, the complete variable domain reads DSGVTQTPKHLITATGQRVTLRCSPRSGDLSVYWYQQSLDQGLQFLIQYYNGEERAKGNILERFSAQQFPDLHSELNLSSLELGDSALYFCASSVTSGVPYVLFGSGTQLSVL.

V usage is TRBV10-3 and J usage is TRBJ1-5; D might be TRBD1 (6 bases). The CDR3 has 17 amino acids. Germline V gene data show CDR1 as ENHRY and CDR2 as SYGVKD. Trimming left V 2 bases short and J 0 bases short, with 14 bases between. The CDR3 coding sequence is TGTGCCATCAGTGAGGTAGGGGGAGGCGGTAGCAATCAGCCCCAGCATTTT. Its protein product is CAISEVGGGGSNQPQHF.

Concerning this clonotype itself: No conserved phenylalanine or tryptophan is present at the end of the CDR3, so a read error is the likely explanation. The DNA is left out, because the CDR3 cannot be placed on it with certainty; the CDR3 is given as TCRdb lists it. This chain connects TRBV9 to TRBJ2-7. Including both end residues, the CDR3 is 12 amino acids long. Germline CDR1 is SGDLS and CDR2 is YYNGEE. The CDR3 here is CASRTHCAEKYY.

This rearrangement joins TRBV7-9 to TRBJ1-5; perhaps TRBD1 as D (5 bases). Trimming removed 5 bases at V and 6 bases at J, with 17 bases between. CDR1 and CDR2 from the germline V gene are SEHNR and FQNEAQ (reference sequence). This CDR3 is built from 15 residues. The CDR3 nucleotides are TGTGCCAGCAGCCCGTCTGGCAGGGCTGGTCAGCCCCAGCATTTT. It translates to CASSPSGRAGQPQHF.